This passage covers 14 T cell receptor beta chains from one sample sequenced in a study of CD8 T cells in ankylosing spondylitis (TCRdb year 2017). Library method: 5' RACE. Reads for this sample came from an Illumina HiSeq 2500. TCRdb trimmed public reads at Q25 via fastp, called clones via MiXCR and kept in-frame beta chains. One record per CDR3 amino acid sequence lists the most common genes and DNA. This sample comprises 200,000 to 300,000 distinct CDR3 sequences, 20% to 30% of them detected only once. The ten largest clonotypes hold roughly 0.67% of the sample. The material sequenced was blood, either unsorted or a sorted T cell fraction (not recorded which). Receptors were obtained from a male donor with ankylosing spondylitis or in good health (not recorded which).

The V and J genes are TRBV7-8 and TRBJ2-3, with D maybe TRBD1 (6 bases). CDR3 length: 15 residues. V lost 3 bases to trimming and J lost 0 bases, with 10 bases between them. Germline values: CDR1 SGHVS, CDR2 FQNEAQ. The CDR3 DNA follows: TGTGCCAGCAGCTTTCAGGGGTCTAGCACAGATACGCAGTATTTT. Protein sequence: CASSFQGSSTDTQYF. Full variable domain (rest looked up from reference TRBV7-8 and TRBJ2-3): GAGVSQSPRYKVAKRGQDVALRCDPISGHVSLFWYQQALGQGPEFLTYFQNEAQLDKSGLPSDRFFAERPEGSVSTLKIQRTQQEDSAVYLCASSFQGSSTDTQYFGPGTRLTVL.

This clonotype has more than one count but fewer than ten. The V call is TRBV15, the J call TRBJ1-1; 8 bases are shared with TRBD1. CDR1 LNHNV and CDR2 YYDKDF come from the germline V gene (reference sequence). This CDR3 has 13 residues. Trimming took 8 bases from V and 3 from J; bases not matched to a gene: 5. The CDR3 region is CATATGGHTEAFF. DNA of the CDR3: TGTGCCACCGCAACAGGGGGTCACACTGAAGCTTTCTTT.

This clonotype occurred a few times. The J gene is TRBJ2-1, the V gene TRBV10-2; D is ambiguous. CDR3 length: 13 amino acids. Germline V gives CDR1 WSHSY, CDR2 SAAADI. V was trimmed by 3 bases and J by 1 base, leaving 4 bases between them. The CDR3 DNA is TGCGCCAGCAGTGATATTTCCTACAATGAGCAGTTCTTC. This gives the protein CASSDISYNEQFF.

The chain carries TRBV18 and TRBJ2-7; tentatively, D is TRBD2 (6 bases). The germline V and J ends were trimmed by 6 bases and 1 base, with 13 bases remaining between them. The CDR3 contains 14 residues. Germline loops: CDR1 KGHSH, CDR2 LQKENI. The CDR3: CASSEGYSSYEQYF. CDR3 in DNA: TGTGCCAGCTCGGAGGGTTACAGTTCCTACGAGCAGTACTTC. Looking up the rest from reference TRBV18 and TRBJ2-7 gives the full variable domain: NAGVMQNPRHLVRRRGQEARLRCSPMKGHSHVYWYRQLPEEGLKFMVYLQKENIIDESGMPKERFSAEFPKEGPSILRIQQVVRGDSAAYFCASSEGYSSYEQYFGPGTRLTVT.

This clonotype was picked up many times. This rearrangement joins TRBV20-1 to TRBJ2-7, with TRBD1 identical over 8 bases. CDR3 length equals 16 residues. Trimming removed 4 bases from V and 1 base from J; junction bases left unmatched: 12. CDR1 and CDR2 (germline): DFQATT, SNEGSKA (reference sequence). The CDR3 DNA follows: TGCAGTGCTACCGATCCCGGACAGGGAATTTCCTACGAGCAGTACTTC. It is translated as CSATDPGQGISYEQYF.

At least ten counts were recorded for this clonotype. The chain employs TRBV20-1 and TRBJ2-1; D perhaps matches TRBD2 (5 bases). Trimming removed 1 base from V and 7 bases from J, with 8 bases in between. Germline V gene sequence: CDR1 DFQATT, CDR2 SNEGSKA (reference sequence). The CDR3 sequence is 12 residues long. CDR3 protein: CSARGGRNEQFF. The DNA of the CDR3 is TGCAGTGCTAGAGGAGGGCGGAATGAGCAGTTCTTC.

This clonotype was recorded only once. The rearrangement joins TRBV2 to TRBJ2-1; TRBD2 aligns across 11 bases. CDR3 length: 15 amino acids. Germline CDR1 reads SNHLY; CDR2 reads FYNNEI. The V gene end was trimmed by 7 bases and the J gene end by 9 bases; junction bases not matched to a gene: 11. CDR3: CASMVNSGGAGEQFF. CDR3 in DNA: TGTGCCAGCATGGTGAATAGCGGGGGGGCCGGTGAGCAGTTCTTC.

This chain uses TRBV20-1 with TRBJ2-7, with unresolved D. From germline, CDR1 is DFQATT and CDR2 SNEGSKA (reference sequence). V lost 6 bases, J lost 3 bases, and 18 bases lay in between. The CDR3 consists of 14 residues. The chain's CDR3 is CSAKADLPYYEQYF. CDR3 nucleotides: TGCAGTGCAAAAGCCGACTTACCCTACTACGAGCAGTACTTC.

The chain has TRBV12-3 or TRBV12-4 and TRBJ1-2; TRBD1 might be the D (5 bases). The V end was cut by 7 bases, the J end by 5 bases, with 11 bases between. The CDR3 consists of 12 residues. CDR3 sequence (DNA): TGTGCCAGCACCTTGGGACGGTATGGCTACACCTTC. It yields the protein CASTLGRYGYTF.

The sample holds many counts of this clonotype. The J gene is TRBJ2-7, the V gene TRBV20-1; 9 bases are shared with TRBD1. V lost 5 bases to trimming and J lost 4 bases; unmatched junction nucleotides: 9. This CDR3 contains 14 residues. Germline assignment: CDR1 DFQATT and CDR2 SNEGSKA (reference sequence). CDR3 sequence: CSAYRGPTSYEQYF. The CDR3 DNA is TGCAGTGCTTACAGGGGGCCCACTAGTTACGAGCAGTACTTC.

This chain connects TRBV10-2 to TRBJ2-2; D not resolved. This CDR3 region has 12 residues. Trimming took 4 bases from V and 7 from J, leaving 7 bases between them. Germline CDR1 and CDR2: WSHSY and SAAADI. As DNA, the CDR3 is TGCGCCAGCAGTGGTGGTGGCGGGGAGCTGTTTTTT. Amino acids: CASSGGGGELFF.

The CDR3 nucleotides are TGTGCCACCAGCAGAGACCCCAGGGATGAGCAGTTCTTC. Encoded protein: CATSRDPRDEQFF. V is TRBV15 and J is TRBJ2-1; D may be TRBD1 (5 bases). Germline CDR1 is LNHNV and CDR2 is YYDKDF (reference sequence). Trimming cost V 0 bases and J 8 bases, with 8 bases left between them. The CDR3 is made up of 13 amino acids.

This sequence joins TRBV30 and TRBJ1-3; D is perhaps TRBD1 (5 bases). CDR1 GTSNPN and CDR2 SVGIG come from the germline V gene (reference sequence). V was trimmed by 3 bases and J by 3 bases, leaving 18 bases between them. This CDR3 spans 16 amino acids. This chain's CDR3 is CAWSRFSGPGGNTIYF. The CDR3 nucleotides are TGTGCCTGGAGCCGATTTTCAGGGCCGGGTGGAAACACCATATATTTT.

In this sample, this clonotype turned up many times. This chain joins TRBV12-3 or TRBV12-4 and TRBJ2-5; 9 bases match TRBD2. The CDR3 extends over 16 amino acids. V dropped 4 bases and J dropped 0; count of bases not matched to a gene: 6. The CDR3 nucleotides read TGTGCCAGCAGTTCCCCGCTAGCGGGGTACCAAGAGACCCAGTACTTC. Translation: CASSSPLAGYQETQYF.